Presented here are 21 T cell receptor beta chains from one specimen sequenced in a study of cytomegalovirus exposure and HLA in healthy donors. TCRdb's table, derived via immunoSEQ multiplex PCR, lists solely in-frame clones and lacks some. In the table there are 230,000 or so clones, almost 90% of which are singletons. Sequenced material: PBMCs. All receptors come from a woman between 18 and 29 years old in good health and CMV-seronegative.

CDR3 region: CASSYGTSGRYEQYF. CDR3 coding DNA: TGTGCCAGCAGTTACGGGACTAGCGGGAGGTACGAGCAGTACTTC. The chain is built from TRBV6-6 and TRBJ2-7; the match to TRBD2 covers 15 bases. Trimming at V came to 2 bases and at J to 4 bases, leaving 0 bases not matched to a gene. CDR3 length: 15 amino acids. Germline V gene sequence: CDR1 MNHNY, CDR2 SVGAGI (reference sequence).

This clone was counted a few times. The gene calls are TRBV28 and TRBJ1-5, with D perhaps TRBD1 (6 bases). Trimming shortened V by 6 bases and J by 11 bases, and 20 bases separated the two germline ends. Germline CDR1 MDHEN, CDR2 SYDVKM. The CDR3 is 14 residues long. The CDR3 here is CASRSTGARTAQHF. CDR3 bases: TGTGCCAGCAGGTCGACAGGCGCCCGCACGGCCCAGCATTTT.

The genes are TRBV6-5 and TRBJ2-3; 7 bases fit TRBD2. Germline V lookup: CDR1 MNHEY, CDR2 SVGAGI. With V trimmed by 6 bases and J by 0 bases, 6 bases remained unmatched. CDR3 length equals 15 residues. Here the CDR3 reads CASRLAGASTDTQYF. DNA of the CDR3: TGTGCCAGCAGGTTAGCGGGTGCTAGCACAGATACGCAGTATTTT.

The chain employs TRBV2 and TRBJ2-7; TRBD2 aligns across 9 bases. J was trimmed by 4 bases and V by 1 base; bases with no gene match: 8. Per the germline V gene, CDR1 is SNHLY and CDR2 is FYNNEI. This CDR3 region has 16 residues. CDR3 amino acids: CASSEGGAGGGYEQYF. In DNA form, the CDR3 reads TGTGCCAGCAGTGAAGGGGGAGCGGGAGGAGGTTACGAGCAGTACTTC. Complete variable domain (other parts from reference TRBV2 and TRBJ2-7): EPEVTQTPSHQVTQMGQEVILRCVPISNHLYFYWYRQILGQKVEFLVSFYNNEISEKSEIFDDQFSVERPDGSNFTLKIRSTKLEDSAMYFCASSEGGAGGGYEQYFGPGTRLTVT.

V usage is TRBV9 and J usage is TRBJ2-5; weak D call: TRBD1 (6 bases). Trimming removed 2 bases at V and 4 bases at J, with 21 bases between. The germline V gene encodes CDR1 SGDLS and CDR2 YYNGEE. This CDR3 contains 17 residues. Here the CDR3 reads CASSVRFGGGVRETQYF. The DNA for the CDR3 is TGTGCCAGCAGCGTCCGCTTTGGGGGCGGCGTCAGAGAGACCCAGTACTTC.

The V call is TRBV30, the J call TRBJ1-5, with D unresolved. Trimming took off 2 bases at V and 1 base at J, with 6 bases between the two ends. CDR1 and CDR2 from the germline V gene are GTSNPN and SVGIG (reference sequence). There are 13 residues in the CDR3. The CDR3, as DNA: TGTGCCTGGAGTCCGGGGAGCAATCAGCCCCAGCATTTT. Encoded protein: CAWSPGSNQPQHF.

DNA of the CDR3: TGTGCCAGTAGTATCTACGTCGGGGAGCTGTTTTTT. This encodes CASSIYVGELFF. This chain links TRBV19 with TRBJ2-2; no reliable D call. Germline CDR1 and CDR2: LNHDA and SQIVND (reference sequence). CDR3 size: 12 residues. With 3 bases removed from V and 7 bases from J, the gap between germline ends came to 6 bases.

This rearrangement joins TRBV27 to TRBJ2-3, with 12 bases that match TRBD2. Germline trimming cut 6 bases from V and 3 bases from J; bases unmatched to any gene: 7. Germline CDR1 MNHEY, CDR2 SMNVEV (reference sequence). The CDR3 is 16 residues long. The CDR3 loop is CASRRLAGEKTDTQYF. The CDR3 DNA is TGTGCCAGCAGACGACTAGCGGGAGAGAAAACAGATACGCAGTATTTT.

This chain joins TRBV6-1 and TRBJ2-5, with 11 bases that match TRBD2. Germline CDR1 and CDR2: MNHNS and SASEGT. J lost 7 bases, V lost 4 bases, and 11 bases had no gene match. CDR3 length equals 16 residues. The CDR3 bases are TGTGCCAGCAGTGTCGGACTAGCGGGTCCAGTGGGGACCCAGTACTTC. Residues: CASSVGLAGPVGTQYF.

This clone appeared a single time. The V and J genes are TRBV19 and TRBJ1-1; TRBD1 matches at 9 bases. With 3 bases clipped from V and 7 bases from J, the junction kept 6 bases outside the gene matches. The CDR3 runs 14 residues. Per the germline V gene, CDR1 is LNHDA and CDR2 is SQIVND (reference sequence). The CDR3 DNA follows: TGTGCCAGTAGTATTATAGGGACAGGGAATGAAGCTTTCTTT. It translates to CASSIIGTGNEAFF.

The rearrangement joins TRBV19 to TRBJ1-5; TRBD1 matches at 7 bases. The CDR3 loop spans 15 amino acids. Per the germline V gene, CDR1 is LNHDA and CDR2 is SQIVND (reference sequence). V lost 1 base and J lost 5; bases outside the gene matches: 5. This CDR3 is CASSIATGFYQPQHF. The CDR3 nucleotides are TGTGCCAGTAGTATAGCGACAGGGTTTTATCAGCCCCAGCATTTT.

The rearrangement joins TRBV27 to TRBJ1-4, with D tentatively TRBD1 (6 bases). Trimming removed 7 bases at V and 0 bases at J, with 24 bases between. The germline V gene encodes CDR1 MNHEY and CDR2 SMNVEV (reference sequence). This CDR3 contains 19 residues. The CDR3 DNA reads TGTGCCAGCACCCCCCTGGGACAATCAAGGGCGCCAACTAATGAAAAACTGTTTTTT. This encodes CASTPLGQSRAPTNEKLFF.

The chain is built from TRBV5-4 and TRBJ2-1, with TRBD2 matching 12 bases. There are 17 residues in the CDR3. Germline CDR1 is SGHNT and CDR2 is YYREEE (reference sequence). With V trimmed by 2 bases and J by 4 bases, 7 bases remained unmatched. CDR3 region: CASSFTSGRTPYNEQFF. The CDR3 coding sequence is TGTGCCAGCAGCTTCACTAGCGGGAGGACGCCATACAATGAGCAGTTCTTC.

The chain employs TRBV27 and TRBJ1-1; D unresolved. Trimming pared 0 bases from V and 4 bases from J, leaving 15 bases between. The CDR3 length is 16 residues. Germline values: CDR1 MNHEY, CDR2 SMNVEV (reference sequence). This CDR3 reads CASSLSKYSYTTEAFF. DNA for the CDR3: TGTGCCAGCAGTTTATCTAAGTACAGCTATACCACTGAAGCTTTCTTT.

In its sample, this clone was seen a few times. The V and J genes are TRBV6-5 and TRBJ1-5, with TRBD1 matching 7 bases. CDR3 length: 14 amino acids. V dropped 8 bases and J dropped 0; count of bases not matched to a gene: 4. Germline CDR1 and CDR2: MNHEY and SVGAGI. CDR3 sequence (DNA): TGTGCCAGCCAAAACAGGGGTAGCAATCAGCCCCAGCATTTT. It translates to CASQNRGSNQPQHF.

The chain uses TRBV11-2 and TRBJ2-2; a weak D match, TRBD2 (6 bases). Germline V gene sequence: CDR1 SGHAT, CDR2 FQNNGV. The length of the CDR3 is 14 residues. The V and J ends lost 4 bases and 5 bases respectively, with 11 bases between them. As DNA, the CDR3 is TGTGCCAGCAGCTCGATAAGCGGGACCGGGGAGCTGTTTTTT. Translation gives CASSSISGTGELFF.

V usage is TRBV9 and J usage is TRBJ2-7; 7 positions agree with TRBD1. CDR3 length: 13 residues. The V gene's germline CDR1 is SGDLS and CDR2 YYNGEE. V gave up 3 bases and J gave up 6 bases; unmatched junction bases: 6. CDR3 DNA sequence: TGTGCCAGCAGCGCCTCCGGGACAGTCGAGCAGTACTTC. Its protein product is CASSASGTVEQYF.

J is TRBJ2-2 and V is TRBV5-6; weak D call: TRBD1 (6 bases). The CDR3 runs to 17 residues. Trimming stripped 6 bases from V and 4 bases from J, with 22 bases between. Germline CDR1 reads SGHDT; CDR2 reads YYEEEE. CDR3 sequence: CASIDQTRGRSTGELFF. CDR3 nucleotide sequence: TGTGCCAGCATCGATCAAACGAGGGGGAGAAGCACCGGGGAGCTGTTTTTT.

J is TRBJ2-3 and V is TRBV27, with D possibly TRBD2 on 6 matching bases. There are 15 residues in the CDR3. Trimming took off 7 bases at V and 2 bases at J, with 16 bases between the two ends. Germline V gives CDR1 MNHEY, CDR2 SMNVEV (reference sequence). The DNA for the CDR3 is TGTGCCAGCACCCTCATGGGGGGAACCACAGATACGCAGTATTTT. Residues: CASTLMGGTTDTQYF.

The genes are TRBV4-2 and TRBJ2-3, with D tentatively TRBD2 (8 bases). From germline, CDR1 is LGHNA and CDR2 YNFKEQ. Trimming removed 1 base from V and 4 bases from J, with 15 bases in between. The CDR3 spans 16 residues. For the CDR3, the DNA is TGTGCCAGCAGCCAAGGGGGACTAGGGGGCGCAGATACGCAGTATTTT. Translating gives CASSQGGLGGADTQYF.

The CDR3 sequence: CASSHGDSSSGANVLTF. CDR3 DNA sequence: TGCGCCAGCAGCCACGGGGACTCTAGCTCTGGGGCCAACGTCCTGACTTTC. This chain connects TRBV4-3 to TRBJ2-6; the D gene is possibly TRBD2 (6 bases). V lost 3 bases to trimming and J lost 0 bases, with 12 bases between them. There are 17 residues in the CDR3. Germline CDR1 is LGHNA and CDR2 is YSLEER.